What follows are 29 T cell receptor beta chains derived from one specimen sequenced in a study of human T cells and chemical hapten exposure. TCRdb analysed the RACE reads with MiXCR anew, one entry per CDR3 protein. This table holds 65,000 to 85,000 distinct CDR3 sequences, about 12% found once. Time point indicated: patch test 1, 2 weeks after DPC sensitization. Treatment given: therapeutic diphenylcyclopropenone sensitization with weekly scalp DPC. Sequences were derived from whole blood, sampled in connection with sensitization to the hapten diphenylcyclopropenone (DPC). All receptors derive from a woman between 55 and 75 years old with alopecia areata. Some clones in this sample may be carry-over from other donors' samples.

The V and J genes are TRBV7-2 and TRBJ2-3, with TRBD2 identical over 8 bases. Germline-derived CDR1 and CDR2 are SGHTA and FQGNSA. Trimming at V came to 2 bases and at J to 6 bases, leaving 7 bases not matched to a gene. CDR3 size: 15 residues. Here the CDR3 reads CASSLKRGPMDTQYF. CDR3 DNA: TGTGCCAGCAGCTTAAAGCGGGGGCCCATGGATACGCAGTATTTT.

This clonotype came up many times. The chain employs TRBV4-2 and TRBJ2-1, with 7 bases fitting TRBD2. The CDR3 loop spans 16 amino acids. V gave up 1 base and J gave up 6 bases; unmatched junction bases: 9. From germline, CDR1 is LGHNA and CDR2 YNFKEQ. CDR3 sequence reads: CASSQVPSGAPNEQFF. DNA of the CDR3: TGTGCCAGCAGCCAAGTACCCAGCGGGGCCCCCAATGAGCAGTTCTTC.

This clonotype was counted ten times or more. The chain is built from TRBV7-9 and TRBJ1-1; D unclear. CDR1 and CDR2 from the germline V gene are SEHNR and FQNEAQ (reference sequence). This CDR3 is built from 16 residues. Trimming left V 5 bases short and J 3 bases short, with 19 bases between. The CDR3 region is CASSPSPSTTDTEAFF. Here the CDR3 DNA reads TGTGCCAGCAGCCCCAGCCCCTCGACTACTGACACTGAAGCTTTCTTT.

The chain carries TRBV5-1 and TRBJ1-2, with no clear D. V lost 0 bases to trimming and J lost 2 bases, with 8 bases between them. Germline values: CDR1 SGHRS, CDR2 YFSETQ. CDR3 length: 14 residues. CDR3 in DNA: TGCGCCAGCAGCTTGGACCCAATAAACTATGGCTACACCTTC. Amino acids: CASSLDPINYGYTF. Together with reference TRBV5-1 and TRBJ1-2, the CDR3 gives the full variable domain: KAGVTQTPRYLIKTRGQQVTLSCSPISGHRSVSWYQQTPGQGLQFLFEYFSETQRNKGNFPGRFSGRQFSNSRSEMNVSTLELGDSALYLCASSLDPINYGYTFGSGTRLTVV.

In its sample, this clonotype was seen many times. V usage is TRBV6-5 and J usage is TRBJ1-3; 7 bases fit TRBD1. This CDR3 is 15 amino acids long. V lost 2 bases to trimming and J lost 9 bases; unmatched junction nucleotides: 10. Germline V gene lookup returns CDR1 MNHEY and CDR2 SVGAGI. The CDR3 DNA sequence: TGTGCCAGCAGTTACAGAACAGGGGTTGGAGTCACCATATATTTT. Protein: CASSYRTGVGVTIYF.

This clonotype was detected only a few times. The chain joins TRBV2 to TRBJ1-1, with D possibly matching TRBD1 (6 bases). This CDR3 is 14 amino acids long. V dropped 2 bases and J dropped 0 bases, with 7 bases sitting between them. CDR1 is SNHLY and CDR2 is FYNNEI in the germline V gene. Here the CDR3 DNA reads TGTGCCAGCAGTGAAACAGGGTTGAACACTGAAGCTTTCTTT. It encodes CASSETGLNTEAFF.

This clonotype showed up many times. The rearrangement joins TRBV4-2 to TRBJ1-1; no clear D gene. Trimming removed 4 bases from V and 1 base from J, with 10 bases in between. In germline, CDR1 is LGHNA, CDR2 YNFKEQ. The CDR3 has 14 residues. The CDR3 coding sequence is TGTGCCAGCAGCCTCCCCCGACAGAACACTGAAGCTTTCTTT. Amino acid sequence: CASSLPRQNTEAFF.

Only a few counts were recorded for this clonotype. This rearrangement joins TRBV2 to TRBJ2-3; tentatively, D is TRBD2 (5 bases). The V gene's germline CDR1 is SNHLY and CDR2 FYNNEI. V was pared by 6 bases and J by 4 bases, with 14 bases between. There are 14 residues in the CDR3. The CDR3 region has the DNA TGTGCCAGCAGACTAGAAGTAAGGGCAGATACGCAGTATTTT. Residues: CASRLEVRADTQYF.

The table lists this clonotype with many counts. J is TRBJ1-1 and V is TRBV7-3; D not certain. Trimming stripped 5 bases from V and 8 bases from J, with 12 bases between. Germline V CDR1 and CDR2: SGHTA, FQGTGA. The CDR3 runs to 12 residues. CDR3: CASSNTVGEAFF. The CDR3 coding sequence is TGTGCCAGCAGCAATACGGTGGGGGAAGCTTTCTTT.

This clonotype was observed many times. CDR3 region: CASSLLAGGYNEQFF. CDR3 nucleotide sequence: TGTGCCAGCAGTTTGCTAGCGGGGGGATACAATGAGCAGTTCTTC. The chain is built from TRBV27 and TRBJ2-1; 11 bases fit TRBD2. The ends lost 3 bases at V and 4 bases at J; junction bases unmatched: 2. This CDR3 comprises 15 residues. Germline CDR1 reads MNHEY; CDR2 reads SMNVEV (reference sequence).

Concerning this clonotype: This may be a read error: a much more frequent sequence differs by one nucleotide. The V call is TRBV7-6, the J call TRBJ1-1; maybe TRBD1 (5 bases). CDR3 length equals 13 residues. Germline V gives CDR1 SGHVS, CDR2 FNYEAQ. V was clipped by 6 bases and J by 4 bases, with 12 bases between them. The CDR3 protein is CASRADTSTEAFF. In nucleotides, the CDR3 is TGTGCCAGCAGAGCGGACACGAGCACTGAAGCTTTCTTT.

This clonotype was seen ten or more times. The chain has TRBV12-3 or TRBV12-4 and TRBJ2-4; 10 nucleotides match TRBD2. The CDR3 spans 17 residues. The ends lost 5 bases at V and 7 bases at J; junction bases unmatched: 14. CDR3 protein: CASSPRARTSGDNIQYF. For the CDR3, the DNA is TGTGCCAGCAGTCCCCGGGCACGGACTAGCGGTGACAACATTCAGTACTTC.

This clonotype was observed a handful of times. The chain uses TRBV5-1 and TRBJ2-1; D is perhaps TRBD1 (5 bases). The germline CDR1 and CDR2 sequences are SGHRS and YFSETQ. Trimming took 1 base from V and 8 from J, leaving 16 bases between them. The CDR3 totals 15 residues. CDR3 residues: CASSLQQAFSYEQFF. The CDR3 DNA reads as TGCGCCAGCAGCTTGCAACAGGCCTTCTCCTATGAGCAGTTCTTC.

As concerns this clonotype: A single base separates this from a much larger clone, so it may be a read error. The CDR3, as DNA: TGCGCCAGCAGTGAGACAGTGAACACCGGGGAGCTGTTTTTT. This translates into CASSETVNTGELFF. The chain recombines TRBV10-2 with TRBJ2-2; D not resolved. The V gene lost 2 bases and the J gene lost 1 base, with 5 bases spanning the gap. The CDR3 covers 14 residues. The germline CDR1 and CDR2 sequences are WSHSY and SAAADI.

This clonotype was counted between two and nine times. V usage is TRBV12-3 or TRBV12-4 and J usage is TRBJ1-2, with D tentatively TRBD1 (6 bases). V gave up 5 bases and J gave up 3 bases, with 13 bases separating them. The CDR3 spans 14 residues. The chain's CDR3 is CASSLQGLHYGYTF. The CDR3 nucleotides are TGTGCCAGCAGTCTACAGGGCCTCCACTATGGCTACACCTTC.

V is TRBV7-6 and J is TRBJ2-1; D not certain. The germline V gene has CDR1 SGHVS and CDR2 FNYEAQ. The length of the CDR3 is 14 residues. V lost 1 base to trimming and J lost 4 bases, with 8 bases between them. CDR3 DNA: TGTGCCAGCAGCTTAGACCCCGAATACAATGAGCAGTTCTTC. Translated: CASSLDPEYNEQFF.

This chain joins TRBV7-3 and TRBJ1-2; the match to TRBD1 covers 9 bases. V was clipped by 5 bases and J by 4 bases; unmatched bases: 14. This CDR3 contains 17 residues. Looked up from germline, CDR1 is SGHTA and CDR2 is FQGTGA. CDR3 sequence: CASSTPKTGGHSYGYTF. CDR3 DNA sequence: TGTGCCAGCAGCACCCCCAAAACAGGGGGCCACAGCTATGGCTACACCTTC.

CDR3 nucleotides: TGCAGCGTTGCACCGGTCACTGAAGCTTTCTTT. This translates into CSVAPVTEAFF. V is TRBV29-1 and J is TRBJ1-1, with unresolved D. The ends were cut back, 4 bases at V and 4 bases at J, with 7 bases in the middle. CDR3 length: 11 residues. Germline lookup yields CDR1 SQVTM and CDR2 ANQGSEA.

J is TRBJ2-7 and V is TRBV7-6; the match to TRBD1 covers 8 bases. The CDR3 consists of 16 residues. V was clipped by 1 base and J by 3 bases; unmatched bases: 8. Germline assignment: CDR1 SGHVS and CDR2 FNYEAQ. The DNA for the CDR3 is TGTGCCAGCAGCTTAGGGGGAGGACAGGGAATCTACGAGCAGTACTTC. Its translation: CASSLGGGQGIYEQYF.

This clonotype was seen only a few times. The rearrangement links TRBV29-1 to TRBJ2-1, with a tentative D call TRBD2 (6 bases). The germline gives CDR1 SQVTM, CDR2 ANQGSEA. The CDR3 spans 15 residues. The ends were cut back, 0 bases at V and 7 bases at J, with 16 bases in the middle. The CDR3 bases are TGCAGCGTTGAAGATTTGTCGGGACTTGGGAATGAGCAGTTCTTC. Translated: CSVEDLSGLGNEQFF.

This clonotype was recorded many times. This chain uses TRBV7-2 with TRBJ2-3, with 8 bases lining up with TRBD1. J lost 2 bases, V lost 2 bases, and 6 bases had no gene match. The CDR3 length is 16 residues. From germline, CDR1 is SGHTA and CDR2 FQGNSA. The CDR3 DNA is TGTGCCAGCAGCTTATCTGGACAGGGAAACACAGATACGCAGTATTTT. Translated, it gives CASSLSGQGNTDTQYF.

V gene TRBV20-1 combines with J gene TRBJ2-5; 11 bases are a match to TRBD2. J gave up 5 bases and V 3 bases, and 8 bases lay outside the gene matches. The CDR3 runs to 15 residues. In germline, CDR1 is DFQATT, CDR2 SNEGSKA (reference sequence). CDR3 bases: TGCAGTGCTAGGTATAGCGGGGGGGCCGGTGAGACCCAGTACTTC. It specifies CSARYSGGAGETQYF.

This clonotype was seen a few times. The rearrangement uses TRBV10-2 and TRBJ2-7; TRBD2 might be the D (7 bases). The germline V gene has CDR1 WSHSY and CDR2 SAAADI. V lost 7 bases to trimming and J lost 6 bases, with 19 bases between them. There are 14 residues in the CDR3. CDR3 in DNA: TGCGCCAGCATAAAGACAGGTTGGGAGGGCGAGCAGTACTTC. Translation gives CASIKTGWEGEQYF.

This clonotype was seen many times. CDR3 nucleotides: TGTGCCAGCAGCTTAGAAGCTAGCGGGGGGGCCTATTCCTACGAGCAGTACTTC. This codes for CASSLEASGGAYSYEQYF. V usage is TRBV7-6 and J usage is TRBJ2-7, with 12 bases aligning to TRBD2. Losses at the gene ends were 1 base for V and 1 base for J; bases not matched to a gene: 8. Germline assignment: CDR1 SGHVS and CDR2 FNYEAQ. This CDR3 is built from 18 residues.

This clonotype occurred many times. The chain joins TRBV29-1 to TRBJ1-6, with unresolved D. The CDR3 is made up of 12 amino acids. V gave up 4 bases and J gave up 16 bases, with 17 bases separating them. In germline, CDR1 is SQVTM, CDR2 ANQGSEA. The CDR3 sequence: CSVGEQARPLHF. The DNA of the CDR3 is TGCAGCGTTGGGGAGCAGGCGAGGCCACTCCACTTT.

The DNA of the CDR3 is TGTGCCAGCCGGGAAGGATTCTCTGGAAACACCATATATTTT. It specifies CASREGFSGNTIYF. The chain combines TRBV2 with TRBJ1-3; no clear D gene. V lost 8 bases to trimming and J lost 0 bases, with 11 bases between them. The CDR3 runs 14 residues. The germline V gene encodes CDR1 SNHLY and CDR2 FYNNEI. Using reference TRBV2 and TRBJ1-3 for the parts outside the CDR3, the full variable domain is EPEVTQTPSHQVTQMGQEVILRCVPISNHLYFYWYRQILGQKVEFLVSFYNNEISEKSEIFDDQFSVERPDGSNFTLKIRSTKLEDSAMYFCASREGFSGNTIYFGEGSWLTVV.

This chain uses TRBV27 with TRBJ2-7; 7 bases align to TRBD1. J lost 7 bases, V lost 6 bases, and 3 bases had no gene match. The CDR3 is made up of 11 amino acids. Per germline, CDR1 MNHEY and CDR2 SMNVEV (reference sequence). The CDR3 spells CASRRGLEQYF. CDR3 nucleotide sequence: TGTGCCAGCAGGAGGGGGCTAGAGCAGTACTTC.

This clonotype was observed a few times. CDR3 residues: CSARVPSGDIYEQYF. The CDR3 nucleotides are TGCAGTGCTAGAGTACCCAGCGGGGATATCTACGAGCAGTACTTC. The rearrangement links TRBV20-1 to TRBJ2-7, with TRBD2 matching 7 bases. Trimming removed 1 base from V and 3 bases from J; junction bases left unmatched: 9. Germline CDR1 reads DFQATT; CDR2 reads SNEGSKA (reference sequence). CDR3 length equals 15 residues.

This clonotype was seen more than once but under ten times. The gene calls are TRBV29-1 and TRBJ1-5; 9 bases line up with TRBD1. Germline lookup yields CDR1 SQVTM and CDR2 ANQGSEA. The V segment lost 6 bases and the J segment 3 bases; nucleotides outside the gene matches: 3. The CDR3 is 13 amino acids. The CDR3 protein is CSVTGGNNQPQHF. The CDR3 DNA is TGCAGCGTGACAGGGGGGAACAATCAGCCCCAGCATTTT.